The 3 T cell receptor beta chains listed next were all sequenced from one sample in a study of blood T cell repertoires in COVID-19. Data came from immunoSEQ multiplex PCR; TCRdb stores just in-frame clones and leaves some out. The sample contains nearly 110,000 clones, 75% to 95% of which appear only once. The source material was peripheral blood. The receptors were sampled from a woman in her twenties or thirties with acute or convalescent COVID-19.

With regard to this clone: Relative to the germline gene, one junction end is altered; a read error may explain this. The chain has TRBV3-1 (or the pseudogene TRBV3-2) and TRBJ2-7, with unresolved D. This CDR3 contains 13 residues. Per the germline V gene, CDR1 is LGHDT and CDR2 is YNNKEL (reference sequence). The CDR3 protein is CASSPLNSHEQYF. CDR3 sequence (DNA): TGTGCCAGCAGTCCCCTCAACTCCCACGAGCAGTACTTC.

The chain employs TRBV5-1 and TRBJ2-2; D gene unclear. This CDR3 has 13 amino acids. CDR1 and CDR2 from the germline V gene are SGHRS and YFSETQ. Trimming removed 6 bases from V and 4 bases from J, with 10 bases in between. The CDR3 DNA reads TGCGCCAGCACTCTCTCAGGCACCGGGGAGCTGTTTTTT. Translated, it gives CASTLSGTGELFF.

This clone was observed once. V usage is TRBV4-1 and J usage is TRBJ2-7; TRBD2 matches at 10 bases. CDR3 length: 17 residues. Germline lookup yields CDR1 MGHRA and CDR2 YSYEKL. The ends lost 1 base at V and 4 bases at J; junction bases unmatched: 10. This CDR3 reads CASSQGLAGPKTYEQYF. The DNA for the CDR3 is TGCGCCAGCAGCCAAGGACTAGCGGGCCCCAAGACTTACGAGCAGTACTTC.